In its sample, the clone carrying this TCR beta chain was seen many times. The data originate from a study of regulatory T cells in long-lasting Graves disease. This sample's time point: persistent/refractory GD, antithyroid drugs over 5 years with positive TRAb. The TCR library was prepared using RNA isolated from PBMCs. The authors built TCR beta libraries using iRepertoire HTBI primers and Arm-PCR of CDR3 regions. In the original workflow: Detected in the samples were about 58 TRBV and under 15 TRBJ segments. TCRdb re-analysed the multiplex PCR reads in MiXCR, keeping a single row per CDR3 protein. None of the V and J calls come from the authors' own analysis; TCRdb made them. The profile shows hundreds of thousands of distinct CDR3 sequences, about 22% of them singletons. The clonotype originates from a female donor with Graves disease. The material was peripheral blood mononuclear cells (PBMCs), obtained when the disease was refractory, from a patient treated with antithyroid drugs.

This CDR3 reads CASSPRQGTSVEGNYGYTF. In nucleotides, the CDR3 is TGTGCCAGCAGTCCCCGACAGGGGACGTCAGTAGAAGGAAACTATGGCTACACCTTC. The gene calls are TRBV28 and TRBJ1-2, with 8 bases identical to TRBD1. The CDR3 is 19 residues long. The trim removed 5 bases at V and 2 bases at J, leaving 19 bases unmatched. Germline CDR1 reads MDHEN; CDR2 reads SYDVKM.